One sample yielded the 9 T cell receptor beta chains listed below, sequenced in a study of molecular identifiers for immune sequencing clone quantification. In TCRdb, the PCR reads were re-called with MiXCR into one record per CDR3 protein. Of hundreds of thousands of distinct CDR3 sequences in the sample, around 25% are singletons; the top ten hold about 0.73%. The sample was naive CD8+ T cells from blood, with Jurkat cell RNA spiked in. As to subset: FACS-sorted CD8+CD4-CCR7+CD45RA+ naive T cells. These receptors all stem from a human donor in good health. Some libraries in this study had Jurkat cell RNA spiked in.

About this clonotype: A much larger clone differs from this one at a single base, so this may be a read error. The J gene is TRBJ2-2, the V gene TRBV6-4; D is perhaps TRBD1 (6 bases). Germline lookup yields CDR1 MRHNA and CDR2 SNTAGT. This CDR3 is 12 amino acids long. The CDR3 region has the DNA TGTGCCAGCAGGGGGGACACCGGGGAGCTGGTTTTT. It specifies CASRGDTGELVF.

This clonotype showed up just a few times. The gene calls are TRBV28 and TRBJ2-7; 7 nucleotides agree with TRBD1. The CDR3 runs 14 residues. Germline V gives CDR1 MDHEN, CDR2 SYDVKM. The V segment lost 6 bases and the J segment 10 bases; nucleotides outside the gene matches: 15. CDR3 protein: CASRDPGQSSHQYF. The CDR3 DNA reads TGTGCCAGCAGGGACCCGGGACAGAGTTCTCACCAGTACTTC. Using reference TRBV28 and TRBJ2-7 for the parts outside the CDR3, the full variable domain is DVKVTQSSRYLVKRTGEKVFLECVQDMDHENMFWYRQDPGLGLRLIYFSYDVKMKEKGDIPEGYSVSREKKERFSLILESASTNQTSMYLCASRDPGQSSHQYFGPGTRLTVT.

CDR3 residues: CASSQDRPTQHEQYF. In DNA, the CDR3 is TGCGCCAGCAGCCAAGATCGGCCCACACAGCACGAGCAGTACTTC. This chain connects TRBV4-1 to TRBJ2-7, with D unclear. Germline V gives CDR1 MGHRA, CDR2 YSYEKL. The V end lost 0 bases, the J end lost 5 bases, and 14 bases lay between the germline ends. The CDR3 sequence is 15 residues long.

Concerning this clonotype: A much larger clone lies a single base off, so this may be a read error. V usage is TRBV7-9 and J usage is TRBJ2-7; D uncertain. The CDR3 extends over 16 amino acids. The germline V gene has CDR1 SEHNR and CDR2 FQNEAQ (reference sequence). CDR3 in amino acids: CANSLSGQRITYEQYF. DNA for the CDR3: TGTGCCAACAGCTTATCGGGCCAGAGAATAACCTACGAGCAGTACTTC.

This clonotype appeared once. This chain connects TRBV28 to TRBJ2-7; 9 bases match TRBD1. J lost 4 bases, V lost 9 bases, and 10 bases had no gene match. The CDR3 is 14 amino acids. Germline-derived CDR1 and CDR2 are MDHEN and SYDVKM. The CDR3 coding sequence is TGTGCCAGTCAACAGGGGGCCGAGTTTTACGAGCAGTACTTC. Its translation: CASQQGAEFYEQYF.

The J gene is TRBJ2-5, the V gene TRBV7-6, with TRBD2 as a possible D gene (7 bases). This CDR3 has 16 amino acids. CDR1 SGHVS and CDR2 FNYEAQ come from the germline V gene. V was trimmed by 6 bases and J by 5 bases, leaving 22 bases between them. The CDR3 DNA is TGTGCCAGCAGTCCAGCCCCGGGGGGCTTATATGAGACCCAGTACTTC. Amino acids: CASSPAPGGLYETQYF.

This clonotype has a handful of counts. In DNA form, the CDR3 reads TGTGCCAGCAGCGGCTCGGAAACCGGGGAGCTGTTTTTT. This sequence encodes CASSGSETGELFF. The chain carries TRBV12-3 or TRBV12-4 and TRBJ2-2; D ambiguous. The CDR3 has 13 amino acids. The germline V and J ends were trimmed by 6 bases and 5 bases, with 10 bases remaining between them.

This clonotype was counted only a few times. The chain links TRBV6-2 or TRBV6-3 to TRBJ2-4; TRBD1 aligns across 7 bases. With V trimmed by 5 bases and J by 1 base, 8 bases remained unmatched. The germline V gene has CDR1 MNHEY and CDR2 SVGEGT. The CDR3 is 16 residues long. CDR3: CASSLRTGVAKNIQYF. CDR3 DNA sequence: TGTGCCAGCAGTCTCCGAACAGGGGTTGCCAAAAACATTCAGTACTTC.

As regards this clonotype: A much larger clonotype is one base distant, so this may be a read error. The conserved final phenylalanine or tryptophan is absent from the CDR3, which likely points to a read error. The rearrangement joins TRBV6-2 or TRBV6-3 to TRBJ1-5; no definite D call. The CDR3 spans 10 residues. The V gene's germline CDR1 is MNHEY and CDR2 SVGEGT. Deletions cut 8 bases from V and 5 bases from J, with 4 bases between. The chain's CDR3 is CASGDQPQHL. For the CDR3, the DNA is TGTGCCAGCGGTGATCAGCCCCAGCATCTT.